The T cell receptor (beta chain) described here comes from a study of T cell repertoires in aging, cancer and after chemotherapy. About the study: Donors were grouped into six age bands spanning 30 or younger through 70 or older. The whole study produced a dataset of millions of TCR reads.

Findings and caveats of the study: Hematological cancer patients had lymphoid organ infiltration that may impair thymic emigration or T cell expansion.

A mixed TRB-A/B primer pool amplified rearranged TRB by multiplex touch-down PCR. TCRdb passed the multiplex PCR reads through MiXCR, listing each CDR3 protein once. The sample shows about 620 distinct CDR3 sequences, roughly 40% of them seen only once. TCR beta rearrangements were amplified from peripheral blood genomic DNA. Within the sample, this clonotype is medium-sized (0.01 to 0.1%). The antigen is undetermined. Between the trimmed V and J ends, which lost 3 bases and 0 bases, there was a span of 9 bases. The germline V gene encodes CDR1 WNHNN and CDR2 SYGVQD (reference sequence). There are 14 residues in the CDR3.

This chain links TRBV10-1 with TRBJ2-7; TRBD2 is a possible D gene (5 bases). The sample taken for sequencing was blood. This TCR was recovered from a human donor with a blood cancer. CDR3 sequence (DNA): TGCGCCAGCAGTGACGAAGGGAGCTCCTACGAGCAGTACTTC. It is translated as CASSDEGSSYEQYF.